This T cell receptor beta chain emerged from a study of cytomegalovirus exposure and HLA in healthy donors. The germline gives CDR1 SGDLS, CDR2 YYNGEE. This CDR3 has 14 amino acids. Trimming removed 3 bases from V and 0 bases from J; junction bases left unmatched: 1. Vbeta (60) and Jbeta (13) primers were used in the PCR. TCRdb's table, derived via immunoSEQ multiplex PCR, lists solely in-frame clones and lacks some. Of some 34,000 clones in the sample, about two thirds were seen once. The sequence was obtained from a middle-aged man in good health and CMV-seropositive. Sequencing input: PBMCs. The chain combines TRBV9 with TRBJ2-3; 7 nucleotides match TRBD2. CDR3 amino acids: CASSDGGSTDTQYF. The CDR3 nucleotides read TGTGCCAGCAGCGACGGGGGGAGCACAGATACGCAGTATTTT.